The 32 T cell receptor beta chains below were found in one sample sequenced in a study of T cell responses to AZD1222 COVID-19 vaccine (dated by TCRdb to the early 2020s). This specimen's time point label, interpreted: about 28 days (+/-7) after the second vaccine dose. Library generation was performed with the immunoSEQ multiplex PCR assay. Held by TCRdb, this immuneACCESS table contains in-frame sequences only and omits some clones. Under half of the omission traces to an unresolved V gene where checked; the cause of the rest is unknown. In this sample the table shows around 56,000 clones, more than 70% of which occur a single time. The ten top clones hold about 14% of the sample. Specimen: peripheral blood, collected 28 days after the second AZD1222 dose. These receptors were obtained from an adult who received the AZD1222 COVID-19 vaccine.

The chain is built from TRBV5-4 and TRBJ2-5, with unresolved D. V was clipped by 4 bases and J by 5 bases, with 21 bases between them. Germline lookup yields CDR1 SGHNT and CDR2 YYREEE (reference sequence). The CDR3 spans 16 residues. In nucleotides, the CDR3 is TGTGCCAGCAGCCCTCGTGGGCCCGGAGTCCGGGAGACCCAGTACTTC. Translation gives CASSPRGPGVRETQYF.

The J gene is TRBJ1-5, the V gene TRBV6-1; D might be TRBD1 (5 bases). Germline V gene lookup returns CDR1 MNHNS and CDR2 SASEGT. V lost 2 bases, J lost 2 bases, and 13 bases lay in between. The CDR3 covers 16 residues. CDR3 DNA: TGTGCCAGCAGTGAATGGGGGGAAGAGGGCAATCAGCCCCAGCATTTT. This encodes CASSEWGEEGNQPQHF.

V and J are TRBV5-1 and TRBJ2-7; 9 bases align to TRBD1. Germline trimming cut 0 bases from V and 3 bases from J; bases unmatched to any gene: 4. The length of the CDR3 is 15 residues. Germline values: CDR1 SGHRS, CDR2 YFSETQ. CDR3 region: CASSLATGGIYEQYF. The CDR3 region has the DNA TGCGCCAGCAGCTTGGCGACAGGGGGAATCTACGAGCAGTACTTC.

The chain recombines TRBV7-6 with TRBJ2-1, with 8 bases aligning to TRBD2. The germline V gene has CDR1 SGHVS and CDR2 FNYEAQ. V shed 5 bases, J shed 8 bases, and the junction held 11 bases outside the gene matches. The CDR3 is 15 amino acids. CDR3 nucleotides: TGTGCCAGCAGCACTTCCGGGACTAGAACAGATGAGCAGTTCTTC. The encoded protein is CASSTSGTRTDEQFF.

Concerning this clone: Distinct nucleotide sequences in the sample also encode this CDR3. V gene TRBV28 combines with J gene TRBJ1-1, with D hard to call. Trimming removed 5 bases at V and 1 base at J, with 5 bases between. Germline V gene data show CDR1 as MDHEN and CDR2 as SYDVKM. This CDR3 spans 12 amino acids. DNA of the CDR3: TGTGCCAGCAGTGGACGGAACACTGAAGCTTTCTTT. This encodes CASSGRNTEAFF.

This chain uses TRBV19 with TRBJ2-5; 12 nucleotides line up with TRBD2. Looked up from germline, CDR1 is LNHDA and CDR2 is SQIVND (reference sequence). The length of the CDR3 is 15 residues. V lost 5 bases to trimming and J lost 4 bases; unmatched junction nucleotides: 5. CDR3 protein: CASSSTSGRPETQYF. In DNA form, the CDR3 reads TGTGCCAGTAGTTCGACTAGCGGGAGACCAGAGACCCAGTACTTC.

CDR3 amino acids: CASRELALETQYF. The CDR3 DNA sequence: TGTGCCAGCAGAGAACTAGCGTTGGAGACCCAGTACTTC. The chain combines TRBV2 with TRBJ2-5; TRBD2 matches at 7 bases. The germline gives CDR1 SNHLY, CDR2 FYNNEI. This CDR3 is built from 13 residues. With V trimmed by 6 bases and J by 5 bases, 6 bases remained unmatched.

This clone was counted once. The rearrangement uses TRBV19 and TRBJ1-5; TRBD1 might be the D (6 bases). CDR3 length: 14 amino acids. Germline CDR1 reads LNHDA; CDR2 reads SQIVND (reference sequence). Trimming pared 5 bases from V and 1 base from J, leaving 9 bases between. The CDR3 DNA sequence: TGTGCCAGTAGTGGGGGGGCGAGCAATCAGCCCCAGCATTTT. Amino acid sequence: CASSGGASNQPQHF.

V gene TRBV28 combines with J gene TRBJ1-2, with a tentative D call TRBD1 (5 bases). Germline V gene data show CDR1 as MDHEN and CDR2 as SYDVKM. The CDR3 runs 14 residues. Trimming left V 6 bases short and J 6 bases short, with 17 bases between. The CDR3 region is CASRSPGEGHGYTF. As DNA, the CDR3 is TGTGCCAGCAGATCCCCCGGGGAGGGACATGGCTACACCTTC.

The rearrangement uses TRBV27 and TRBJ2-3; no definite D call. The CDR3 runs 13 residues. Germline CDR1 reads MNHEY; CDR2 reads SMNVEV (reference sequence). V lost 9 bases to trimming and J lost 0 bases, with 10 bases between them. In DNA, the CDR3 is TGTGCCAGTCGGAAGACTAGCACAGATACGCAGTATTTT. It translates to CASRKTSTDTQYF.

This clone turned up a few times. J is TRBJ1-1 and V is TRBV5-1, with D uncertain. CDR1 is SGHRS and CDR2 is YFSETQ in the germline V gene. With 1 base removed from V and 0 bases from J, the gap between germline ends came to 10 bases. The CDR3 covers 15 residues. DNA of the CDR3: TGCGCCAGCAGCTTGAGCCTTTACATGAACACTGAAGCTTTCTTT. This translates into CASSLSLYMNTEAFF.

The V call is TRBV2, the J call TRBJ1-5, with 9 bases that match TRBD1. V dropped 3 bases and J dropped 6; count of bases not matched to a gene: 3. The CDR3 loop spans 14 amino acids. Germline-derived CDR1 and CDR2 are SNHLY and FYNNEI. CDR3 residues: CASSDDRGTQPQHF. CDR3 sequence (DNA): TGTGCCAGCAGTGATGACAGGGGGACTCAGCCCCAGCATTTT.

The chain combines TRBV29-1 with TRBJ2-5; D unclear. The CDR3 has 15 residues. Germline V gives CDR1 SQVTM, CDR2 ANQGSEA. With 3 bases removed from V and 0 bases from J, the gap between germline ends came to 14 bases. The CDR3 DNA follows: TGCAGCGTTGAGAGAGTGGGAACCGACCAAGAGACCCAGTACTTC. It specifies CSVERVGTDQETQYF.

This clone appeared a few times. CDR3 protein: CASNRNTEAFF. DNA for the CDR3: TGTGCCAGCAACCGGAACACTGAAGCTTTCTTT. J is TRBJ1-1 and V is TRBV12-3 or TRBV12-4; D gene unclear. This CDR3 spans 11 amino acids. V was shortened by 7 bases and J by 1 base, with 4 bases between the two germline ends.

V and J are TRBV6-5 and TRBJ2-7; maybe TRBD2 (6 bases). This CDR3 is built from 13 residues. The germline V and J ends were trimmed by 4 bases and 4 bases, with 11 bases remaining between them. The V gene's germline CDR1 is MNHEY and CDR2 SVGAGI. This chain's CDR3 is CASSSPGAYEQYF. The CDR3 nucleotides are TGTGCCAGCAGTTCCCCGGGAGCTTACGAGCAGTACTTC.

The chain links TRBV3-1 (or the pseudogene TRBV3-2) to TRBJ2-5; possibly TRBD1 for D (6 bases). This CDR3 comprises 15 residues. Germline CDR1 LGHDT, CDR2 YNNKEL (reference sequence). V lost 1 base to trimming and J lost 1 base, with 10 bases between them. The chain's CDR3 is CASSQVWTAQETQYF. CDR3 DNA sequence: TGTGCCAGCAGCCAAGTTTGGACAGCCCAAGAGACCCAGTACTTC.

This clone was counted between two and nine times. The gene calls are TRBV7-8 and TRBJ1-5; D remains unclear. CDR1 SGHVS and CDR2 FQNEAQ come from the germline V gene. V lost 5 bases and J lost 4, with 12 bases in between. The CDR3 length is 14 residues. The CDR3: CASSLRDRNQPQHF. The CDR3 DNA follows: TGTGCCAGCAGCCTAAGGGATAGGAATCAGCCCCAGCATTTT.

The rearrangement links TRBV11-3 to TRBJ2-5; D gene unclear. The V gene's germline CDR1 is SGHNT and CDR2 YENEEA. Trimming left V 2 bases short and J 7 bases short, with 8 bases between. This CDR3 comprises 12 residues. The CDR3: CASSLTTTTQYF. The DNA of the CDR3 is TGTGCCAGCAGCTTAACCACCACGACCCAGTACTTC.

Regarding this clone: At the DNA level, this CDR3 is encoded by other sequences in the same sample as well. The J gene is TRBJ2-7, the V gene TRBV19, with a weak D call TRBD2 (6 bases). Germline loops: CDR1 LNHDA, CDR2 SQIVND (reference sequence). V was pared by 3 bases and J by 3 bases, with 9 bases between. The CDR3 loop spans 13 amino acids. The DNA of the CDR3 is TGTGCCAGTAGTATCCCCGGGAGCTACGAGCAGTACTTC. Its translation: CASSIPGSYEQYF.

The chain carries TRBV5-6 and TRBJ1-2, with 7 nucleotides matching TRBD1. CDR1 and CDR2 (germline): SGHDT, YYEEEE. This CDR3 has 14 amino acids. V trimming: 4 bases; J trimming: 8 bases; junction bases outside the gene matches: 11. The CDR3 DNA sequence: TGTGCCAGCAGCAACCCGTCAGGGGGTCAAGGCTACACCTTC. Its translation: CASSNPSGGQGYTF.

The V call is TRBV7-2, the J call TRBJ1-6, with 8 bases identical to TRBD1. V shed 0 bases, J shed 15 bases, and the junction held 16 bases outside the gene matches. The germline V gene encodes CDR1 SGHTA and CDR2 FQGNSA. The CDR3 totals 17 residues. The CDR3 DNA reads TGTGCCAGCAGCTTAGCGACTCCGGGACAGGCGAAGATGGGCCTCCACTTT. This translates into CASSLATPGQAKMGLHF.

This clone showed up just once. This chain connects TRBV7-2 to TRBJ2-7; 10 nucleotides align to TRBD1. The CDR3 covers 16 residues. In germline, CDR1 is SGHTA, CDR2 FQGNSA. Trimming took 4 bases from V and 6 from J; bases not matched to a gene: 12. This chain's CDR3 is CASSSPSGQGRPEQYF. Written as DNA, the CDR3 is TGTGCCAGCAGCTCGCCATCGGGACAGGGGCGGCCCGAGCAGTACTTC. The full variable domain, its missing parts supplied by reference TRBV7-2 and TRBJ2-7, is GAGVSQSPSNKVTEKGKDVELRCDPISGHTALYWYRQSLGQGLEFLIYFQGNSAPDKSGLPSDRFSAERTGGSVSTLTIQRTQQEDSAVYLCASSSPSGQGRPEQYFGPGTRLTVT.

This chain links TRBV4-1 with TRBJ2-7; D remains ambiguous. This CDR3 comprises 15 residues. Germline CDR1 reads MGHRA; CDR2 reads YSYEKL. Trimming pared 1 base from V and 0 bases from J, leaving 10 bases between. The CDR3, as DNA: TGCGCCAGCAGCCAAGGCCCGGGCAGCTCCTACGAGCAGTACTTC. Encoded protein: CASSQGPGSSYEQYF.

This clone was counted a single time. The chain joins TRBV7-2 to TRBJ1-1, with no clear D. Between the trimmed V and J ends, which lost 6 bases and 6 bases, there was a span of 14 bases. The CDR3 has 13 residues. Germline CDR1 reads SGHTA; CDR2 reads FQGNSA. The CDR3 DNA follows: TGTGCCAGCAGGTTTTACCTGAGCGCTGAAGCTTTCTTT. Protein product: CASRFYLSAEAFF.

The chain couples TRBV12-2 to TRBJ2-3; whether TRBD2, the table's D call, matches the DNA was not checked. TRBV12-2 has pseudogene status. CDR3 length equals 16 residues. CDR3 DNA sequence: TGTGCAAGTCGCTTAGCGAAACGGGTAGTTCCCGATACGCAGTATTTT. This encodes CASRLAKRVVPDTQYF.

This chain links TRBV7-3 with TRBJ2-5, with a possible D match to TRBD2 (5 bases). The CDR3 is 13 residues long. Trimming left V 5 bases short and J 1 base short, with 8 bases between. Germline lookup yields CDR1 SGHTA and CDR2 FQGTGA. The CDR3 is CASSAGLQETQYF. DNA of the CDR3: TGTGCCAGCAGCGCAGGACTCCAAGAGACCCAGTACTTC.

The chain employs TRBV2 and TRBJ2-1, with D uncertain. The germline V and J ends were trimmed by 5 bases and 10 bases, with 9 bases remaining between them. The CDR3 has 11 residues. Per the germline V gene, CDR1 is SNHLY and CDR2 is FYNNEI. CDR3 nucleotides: TGTGCCAGCAGTTTCTCCGGCGAGCAGTTCTTC. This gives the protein CASSFSGEQFF. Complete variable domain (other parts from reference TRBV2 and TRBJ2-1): EPEVTQTPSHQVTQMGQEVILRCVPISNHLYFYWYRQILGQKVEFLVSFYNNEISEKSEIFDDQFSVERPDGSNFTLKIRSTKLEDSAMYFCASSFSGEQFFGPGTRLTVL.

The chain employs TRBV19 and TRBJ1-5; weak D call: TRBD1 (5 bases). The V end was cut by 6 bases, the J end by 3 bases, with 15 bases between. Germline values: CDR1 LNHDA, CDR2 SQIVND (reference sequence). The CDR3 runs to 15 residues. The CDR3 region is CASRAGTQNNQPQHF. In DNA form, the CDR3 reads TGTGCCAGTAGAGCCGGGACCCAGAACAATCAGCCCCAGCATTTT.

CDR3 region: CASSLTGDGYTF. In DNA, the CDR3 is TGTGCCAGCAGCTTAACAGGGGATGGCTACACCTTC. The gene calls are TRBV7-9 and TRBJ1-2, with 7 bases that match TRBD1. Germline CDR1 is SEHNR and CDR2 is FQNEAQ (reference sequence). The CDR3 is made up of 12 amino acids. V gave up 2 bases and J gave up 6 bases; unmatched junction bases: 0. Filled out from reference TRBV7-9 and TRBJ1-2, the complete variable domain reads DTGVSQNPRHKITKRGQNVTFRCDPISEHNRLYWYRQTLGQGPEFLTYFQNEAQLEKSRLLSDRFSAERPKGSFSTLEIQRTEQGDSAMYLCASSLTGDGYTFGSGTRLTVV.

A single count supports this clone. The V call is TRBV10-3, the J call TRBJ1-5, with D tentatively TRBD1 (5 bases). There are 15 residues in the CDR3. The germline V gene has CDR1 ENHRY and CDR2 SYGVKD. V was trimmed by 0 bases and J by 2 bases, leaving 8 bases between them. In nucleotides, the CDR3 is TGTGCCATCAGTGAGTCTGGGGACGGCAATCAGCCCCAGCATTTT. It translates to CAISESGDGNQPQHF.

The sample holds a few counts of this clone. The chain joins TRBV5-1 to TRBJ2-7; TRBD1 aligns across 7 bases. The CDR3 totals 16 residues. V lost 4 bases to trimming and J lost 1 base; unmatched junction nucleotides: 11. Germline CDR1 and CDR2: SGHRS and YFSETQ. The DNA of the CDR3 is TGCGCCAGCAGCCTGTCCGACAGGGTTAAGTCCTACGAGCAGTACTTC. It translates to CASSLSDRVKSYEQYF.

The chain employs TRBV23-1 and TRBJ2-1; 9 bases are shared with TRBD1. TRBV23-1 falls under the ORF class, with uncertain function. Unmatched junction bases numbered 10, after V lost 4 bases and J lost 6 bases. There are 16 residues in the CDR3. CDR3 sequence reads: CASSPLGGTGSNEQFF. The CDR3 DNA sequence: TGCGCCAGCAGTCCCTTAGGCGGGACAGGGAGCAATGAGCAGTTCTTC.